This T cell receptor (beta chain) derives from a study of beta chain features in type 1 diabetes. General study points: Fewer insertions but more deletions were seen at VDJ junctions in type 1 diabetes patients. There was a moderate but significant shortening of TCRB CDR3s in all four CD4+ subsets of Type 1 diabetes patients.

There are a few counts of this clone. The antigen is unknown. V dropped 2 bases and J dropped 7 bases, with 13 bases sitting between them. The CDR3 consists of 13 residues. Germline CDR1 GTSNPN, CDR2 SVGIG (reference sequence). Donors contributed one heparinised blood draw apiece, averaging approximately 120 mL. What was sequenced were expressed TCRB transcripts, since all of the isolated RNA had been reverse transcribed. The read count averaged roughly 4 million across naive, central memory and regulatory T cell samples. The assay was immunoSEQ multiplex PCR, and TCRdb's table has in-frame clones only and misses some. The sample records over 600,000 clones, roughly 12% being singletons.

Source material: naive CD4+ T cells from blood. The TCR originated in a man aged 25 to 45 with type 1 diabetes. The chain has TRBV30 and TRBJ2-3; D gene unclear. The CDR3 protein is CAWSNLEQNTQYF. In DNA form, the CDR3 reads TGTGCCTGGAGTAACTTAGAACAGAATACGCAGTATTTT. Using reference TRBV30 and TRBJ2-3 for the parts outside the CDR3, the full variable domain is SQTIHQWPATLVQPVGSPLSLECTVEGTSNPNLYWYRQAAGRGLQLLFYSVGIGQISSEVPQNLSASRPQDRQFILSSKKLLLSDSGFYLCAWSNLEQNTQYFGPGTRLTVL.